The entry below gives a single TCR beta chain sequence along with its context. Its antigen is undetermined. V was cut by 7 bases and J by 0 bases, with 8 bases left in between. There are 13 residues in the CDR3. Germline V gene data show CDR1 as SGDLS and CDR2 as YYNGEE. This PCR relied on a set of 60 Vbeta primers and 13 Jbeta primers. The protocol was immunoSEQ multiplex PCR, while the TCRdb copy is restricted to in-frame clones and leaves out a portion. The top ten clones hold under 2% of a sample with under 150,000 clones, roughly four fifths of them seen once. This sample is part of a study of cytomegalovirus exposure and HLA in healthy donors. Study results and limitations: When analyzed later, the rates of TCR association showed variation by HLA locus, with DRB1 the most and HLA-C the fewest.

V gene TRBV9 combines with J gene TRBJ1-3, with D unclear. The receptor was derived from a man between 18 and 35 years old in good health and CMV-seronegative. Sequenced material: PBMCs. CDR3: CASRGGSGNTIYF. The CDR3 coding sequence is TGTGCCAGCCGTGGAGGCTCTGGAAACACCATATATTTT. Variable domain in full (rest from reference TRBV9 and TRBJ1-3): DSGVTQTPKHLITATGQRVTLRCSPRSGDLSVYWYQQSLDQGLQFLIQYYNGEERAKGNILERFSAQQFPDLHSELNLSSLELGDSALYFCASRGGSGNTIYFGEGSWLTVV.